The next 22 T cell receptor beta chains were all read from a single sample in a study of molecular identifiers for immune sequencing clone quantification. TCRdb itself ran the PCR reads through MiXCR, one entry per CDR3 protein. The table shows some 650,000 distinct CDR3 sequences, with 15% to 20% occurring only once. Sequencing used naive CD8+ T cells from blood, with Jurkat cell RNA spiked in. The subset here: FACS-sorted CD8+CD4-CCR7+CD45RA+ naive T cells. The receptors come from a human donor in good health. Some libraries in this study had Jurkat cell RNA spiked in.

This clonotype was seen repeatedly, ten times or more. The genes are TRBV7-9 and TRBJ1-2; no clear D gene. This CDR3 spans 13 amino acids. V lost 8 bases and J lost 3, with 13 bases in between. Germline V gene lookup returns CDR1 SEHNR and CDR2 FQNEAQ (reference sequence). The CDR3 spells CASHNSLYYGYTF. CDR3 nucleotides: TGTGCCAGCCACAACTCCCTGTACTATGGCTACACCTTC.

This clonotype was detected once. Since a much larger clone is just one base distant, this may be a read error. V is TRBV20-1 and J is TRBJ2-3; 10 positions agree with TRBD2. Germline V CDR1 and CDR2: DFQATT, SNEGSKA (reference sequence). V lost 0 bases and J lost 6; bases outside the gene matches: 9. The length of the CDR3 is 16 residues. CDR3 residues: CSARDFQRGGLDTQYF. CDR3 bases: TGCAGTGCTAGAGATTTCCAGCGGGGGGGGTTGGATACGCAGTATTTT.

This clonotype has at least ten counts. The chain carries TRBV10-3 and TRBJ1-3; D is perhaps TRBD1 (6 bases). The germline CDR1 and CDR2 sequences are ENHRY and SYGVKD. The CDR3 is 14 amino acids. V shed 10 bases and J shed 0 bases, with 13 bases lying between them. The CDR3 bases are TGTGCCACCAATGGACAGCCCTCTGGAAACACCATATATTTT. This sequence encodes CATNGQPSGNTIYF.

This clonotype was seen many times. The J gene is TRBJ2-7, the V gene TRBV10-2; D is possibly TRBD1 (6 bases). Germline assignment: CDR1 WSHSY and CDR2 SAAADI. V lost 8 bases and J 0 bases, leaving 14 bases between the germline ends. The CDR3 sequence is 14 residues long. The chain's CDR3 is CASGSRGGSYEQYF. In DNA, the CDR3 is TGCGCCAGCGGGTCACGAGGGGGCTCCTACGAGCAGTACTTC.

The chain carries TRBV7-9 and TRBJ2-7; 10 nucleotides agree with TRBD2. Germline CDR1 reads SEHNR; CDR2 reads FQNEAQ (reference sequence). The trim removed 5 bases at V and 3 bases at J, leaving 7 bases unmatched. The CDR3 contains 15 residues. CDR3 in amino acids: CASSRGLAEFYEQYF. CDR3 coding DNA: TGTGCCAGCAGCCGCGGACTAGCGGAGTTCTACGAGCAGTACTTC.

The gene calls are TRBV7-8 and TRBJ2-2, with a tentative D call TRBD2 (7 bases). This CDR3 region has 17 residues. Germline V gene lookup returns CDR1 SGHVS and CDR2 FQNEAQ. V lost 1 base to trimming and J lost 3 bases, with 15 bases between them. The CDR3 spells CASSLGGGVGYTGELFF. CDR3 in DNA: TGTGCCAGCAGCTTAGGAGGGGGGGTAGGGTACACCGGGGAGCTGTTTTTT.

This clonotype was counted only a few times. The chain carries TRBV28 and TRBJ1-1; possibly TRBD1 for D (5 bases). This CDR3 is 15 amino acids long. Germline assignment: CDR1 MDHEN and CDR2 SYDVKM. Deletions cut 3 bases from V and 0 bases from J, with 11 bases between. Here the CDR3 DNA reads TGTGCCAGCAGTTTGACGGGACTGGTGAACACTGAAGCTTTCTTT. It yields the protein CASSLTGLVNTEAFF.

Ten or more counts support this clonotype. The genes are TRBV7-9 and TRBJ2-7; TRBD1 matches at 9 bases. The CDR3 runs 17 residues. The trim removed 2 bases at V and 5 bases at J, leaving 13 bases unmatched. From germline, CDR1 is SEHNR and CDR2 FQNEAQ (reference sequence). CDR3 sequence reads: CASSLTHSTGGLDEQYF. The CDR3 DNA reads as TGTGCCAGCAGCTTAACACACTCGACAGGGGGTCTGGACGAGCAGTACTTC.

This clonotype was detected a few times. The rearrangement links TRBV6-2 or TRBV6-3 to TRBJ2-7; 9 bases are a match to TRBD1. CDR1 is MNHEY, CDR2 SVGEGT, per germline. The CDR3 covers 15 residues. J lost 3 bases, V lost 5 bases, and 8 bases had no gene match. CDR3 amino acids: CASSPRDRVFYEQYF. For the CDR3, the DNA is TGTGCCAGCAGTCCCCGGGACAGGGTTTTCTACGAGCAGTACTTC.

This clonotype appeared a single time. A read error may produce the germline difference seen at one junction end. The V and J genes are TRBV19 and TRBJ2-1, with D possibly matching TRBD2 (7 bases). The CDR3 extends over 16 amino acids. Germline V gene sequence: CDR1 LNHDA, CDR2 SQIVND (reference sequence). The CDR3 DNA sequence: TGTGCCAGTAGTATCGCGGTGGCGGGGGCCTACGATGAGCAGTTCTTC. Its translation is CASSIAVAGAYDEQFF.

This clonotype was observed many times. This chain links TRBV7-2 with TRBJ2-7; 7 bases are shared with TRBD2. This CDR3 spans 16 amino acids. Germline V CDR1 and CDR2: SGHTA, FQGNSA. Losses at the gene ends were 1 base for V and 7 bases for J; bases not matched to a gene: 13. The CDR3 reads CASSLVRGGPALEQYF. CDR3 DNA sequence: TGTGCCAGCAGCTTAGTACGGGGAGGGCCTGCTCTTGAGCAGTACTTC.

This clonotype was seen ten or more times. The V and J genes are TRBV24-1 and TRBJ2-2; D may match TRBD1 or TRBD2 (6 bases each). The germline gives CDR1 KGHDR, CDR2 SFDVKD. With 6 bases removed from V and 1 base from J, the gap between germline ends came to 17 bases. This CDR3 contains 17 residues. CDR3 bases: TGTGCCACCAGTTCTAGGGGGGCGGGGAAGAACACCGGGGAGCTGTTTTTT. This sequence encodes CATSSRGAGKNTGELFF.

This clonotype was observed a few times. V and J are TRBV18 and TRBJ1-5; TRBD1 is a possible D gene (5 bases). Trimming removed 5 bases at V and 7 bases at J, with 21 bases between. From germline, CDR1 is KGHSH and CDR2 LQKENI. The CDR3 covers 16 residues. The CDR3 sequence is CASSTREVPVGQPQHF. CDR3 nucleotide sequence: TGTGCCAGCTCAACCAGGGAAGTACCGGTAGGGCAGCCCCAGCATTTT. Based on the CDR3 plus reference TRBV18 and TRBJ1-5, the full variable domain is NAGVMQNPRHLVRRRGQEARLRCSPMKGHSHVYWYRQLPEEGLKFMVYLQKENIIDESGMPKERFSAEFPKEGPSILRIQQVVRGDSAAYFCASSTREVPVGQPQHFGDGTRLSIL.

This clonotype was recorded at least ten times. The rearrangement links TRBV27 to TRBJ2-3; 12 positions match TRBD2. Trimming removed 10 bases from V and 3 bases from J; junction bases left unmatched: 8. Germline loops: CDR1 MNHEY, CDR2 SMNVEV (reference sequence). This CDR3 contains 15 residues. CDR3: CAIAGGTSGTDTQYF. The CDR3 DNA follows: TGTGCCATCGCGGGGGGGACTAGCGGGACAGATACGCAGTATTTT.

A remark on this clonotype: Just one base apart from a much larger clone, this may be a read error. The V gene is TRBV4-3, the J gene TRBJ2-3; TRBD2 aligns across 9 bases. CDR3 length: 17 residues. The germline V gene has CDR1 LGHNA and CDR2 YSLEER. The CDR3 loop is CASSQRIAGDRTDAQYF. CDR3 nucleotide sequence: TGCGCCAGCAGCCAGAGGATAGCGGGGGATCGGACAGATGCGCAGTATTTT.

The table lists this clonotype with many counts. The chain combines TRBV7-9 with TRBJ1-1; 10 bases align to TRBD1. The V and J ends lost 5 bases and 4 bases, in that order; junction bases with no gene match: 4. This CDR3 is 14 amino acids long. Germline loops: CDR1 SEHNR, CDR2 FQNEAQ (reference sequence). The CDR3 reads CASSEGTGATEAFF. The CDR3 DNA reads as TGTGCCAGCAGCGAGGGGACAGGGGCCACTGAAGCTTTCTTT.

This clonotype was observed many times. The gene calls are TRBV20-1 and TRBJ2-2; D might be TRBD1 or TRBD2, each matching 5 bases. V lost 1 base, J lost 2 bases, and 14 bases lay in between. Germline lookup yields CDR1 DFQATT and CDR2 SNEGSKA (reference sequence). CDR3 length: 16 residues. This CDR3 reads CSARGKGRENTGELFF. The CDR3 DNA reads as TGCAGTGCTAGAGGGAAGGGACGGGAAAACACCGGGGAGCTGTTTTTT.

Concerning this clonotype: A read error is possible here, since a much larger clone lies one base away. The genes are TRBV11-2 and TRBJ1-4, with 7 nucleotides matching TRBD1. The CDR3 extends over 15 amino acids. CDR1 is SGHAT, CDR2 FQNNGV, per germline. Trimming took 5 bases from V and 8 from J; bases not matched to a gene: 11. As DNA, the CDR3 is TGTGCCAGCAGCCCAAAAGACAGGGTTACAGAAAAACTGTTTTTT. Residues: CASSPKDRVTEKLFF.

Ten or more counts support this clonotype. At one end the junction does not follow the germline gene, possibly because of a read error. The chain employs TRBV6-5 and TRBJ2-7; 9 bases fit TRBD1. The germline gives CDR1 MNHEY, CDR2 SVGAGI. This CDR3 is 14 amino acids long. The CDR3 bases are TGTGCCAGTAGTTACGGGACAGGGTTCTACGAGCAGTACTTC. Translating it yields CASSYGTGFYEQYF.

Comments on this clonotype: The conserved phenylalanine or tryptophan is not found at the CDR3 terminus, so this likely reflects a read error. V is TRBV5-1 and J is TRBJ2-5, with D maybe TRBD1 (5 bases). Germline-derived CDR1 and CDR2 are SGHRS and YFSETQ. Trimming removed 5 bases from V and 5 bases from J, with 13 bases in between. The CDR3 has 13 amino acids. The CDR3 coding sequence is TGCGCCAGCAGACCTACAGGTGGGGAGACCCAGTACTCC. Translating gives CASRPTGGETQYS.

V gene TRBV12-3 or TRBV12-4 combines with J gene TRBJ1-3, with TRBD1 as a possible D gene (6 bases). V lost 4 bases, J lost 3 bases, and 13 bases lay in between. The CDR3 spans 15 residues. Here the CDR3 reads CASSYLGAYGNTIYF. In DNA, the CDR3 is TGTGCCAGCAGTTACTTGGGGGCGTATGGAAACACCATATATTTT.

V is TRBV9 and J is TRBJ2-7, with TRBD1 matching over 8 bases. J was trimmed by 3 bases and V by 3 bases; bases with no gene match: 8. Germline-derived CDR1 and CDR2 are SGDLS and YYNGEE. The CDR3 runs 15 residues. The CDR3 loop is CASSAGSGTGYEQYF. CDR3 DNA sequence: TGTGCCAGCAGCGCAGGAAGTGGGACAGGCTACGAGCAGTACTTC. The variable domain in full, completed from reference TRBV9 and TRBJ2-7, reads DSGVTQTPKHLITATGQRVTLRCSPRSGDLSVYWYQQSLDQGLQFLIQYYNGEERAKGNILERFSAQQFPDLHSELNLSSLELGDSALYFCASSAGSGTGYEQYFGPGTRLTVT.